This entry describes one T cell receptor (beta chain). The sample is drawn from a study of blood T cell repertoires in COVID-19. The overall study: Material from acute and convalescent COVID-19 was sourced from the United States, Italy and Spain. PBMCs, B-cell-depleted T cells, or T cells provided the cDNA or gDNA that made up the material.

The authors' processing: Amplification of reference gene primers provided the estimated nucleated cell counts. Generated by immunoSEQ multiplex PCR, the TCRdb table keeps only in-frame clones and is missing some. V, J and clone size are those of that table, while D and trimming were read from the DNA. Of about 59,000 clones in the sample, 60% to 80% are singletons; the top ten hold about 3.5%. This TCR was sampled from a man in his 60s with acute or convalescent COVID-19. Sequenced sample: peripheral blood.

The CDR3 DNA is TGTGCCAGCAGCTGGGGGGGAACACCTGAAGCTTTCTTT. The encoded protein is CASSWGGTPEAFF. The chain uses TRBV7-9 and TRBJ1-1; tentative D call: TRBD1 (5 bases). Germline values: CDR1 SEHNR, CDR2 FQNEAQ (reference sequence). Trimming left V 4 bases short and J 6 bases short, with 12 bases between. The CDR3 is 13 amino acids.